The 8 T cell receptor beta chains reported below all come from one sample, sequenced in a study of T-cell memory formation after mild COVID-19. MiXCR, run by TCRdb on the 5' RACE reads, gives a single entry per CDR3 protein. In the table there are approximately 290,000 distinct CDR3 sequences, approximately 15% of which are singletons. Sequenced: PBMCs or a T cell subset sorted from them (not recorded which). These receptors were obtained from a man younger than 30 who had mild COVID-19 (a few samples of this study predate the infection). Cell type and time point are not known.

The rearrangement links TRBV9 to TRBJ2-1; tentative D call: TRBD2 (6 bases). The CDR3 sequence is 16 residues long. From germline, CDR1 is SGDLS and CDR2 YYNGEE. Deletions cut 4 bases from V and 1 base from J, with 15 bases between. CDR3 DNA sequence: TGTGCCAGCAGCCCGCCCGGGGGTTTGTCCTACAATGAGCAGTTCTTC. Residues: CASSPPGGLSYNEQFF.

This clonotype was picked up a small number of times. The V and J genes are TRBV2 and TRBJ2-1, with 7 positions matching TRBD1. The CDR3 sequence is 14 residues long. CDR1 and CDR2 (germline): SNHLY, FYNNEI. The ends lost 8 bases at V and 6 bases at J; junction bases unmatched: 10. The CDR3, as DNA: TGTGCCAGCGGGGACAGTGAGTATGCCAATGAGCAGTTCTTC. This sequence encodes CASGDSEYANEQFF.

The chain is built from TRBV11-2 and TRBJ2-1, with TRBD2 identical over 13 bases. CDR3 length: 16 amino acids. Germline assignment: CDR1 SGHAT and CDR2 FQNNGV. The junction had 7 bases not matched to a gene; V was cut back by 5 bases and J by 6 bases. DNA for the CDR3: TGTGCCAGCAGCCCCGTGACTAGCGGGGGGTTCAATGAGCAGTTCTTC. This codes for CASSPVTSGGFNEQFF.

This sequence joins TRBV6-5 and TRBJ2-4, with 12 bases that match TRBD2. Germline CDR1 MNHEY, CDR2 SVGAGI. This CDR3 has 16 amino acids. V gave up 8 bases and J gave up 9 bases; unmatched junction bases: 14. The CDR3 reads CASRALAGGPSGIQYF. CDR3 nucleotides: TGTGCCAGCCGGGCCCTAGCGGGGGGGCCGTCGGGCATTCAGTACTTC.

This clonotype showed up many times. V is TRBV7-9 and J is TRBJ2-5; possible D gene TRBD2, 5 bases. In germline, CDR1 is SEHNR, CDR2 FQNEAQ (reference sequence). Trimming shortened V by 5 bases and J by 5 bases, and 15 bases separated the two germline ends. The CDR3 contains 14 residues. The CDR3 DNA reads TGTGCCAGCAGCCCCCGGACCCGGAGGGAGACCCAGTACTTC. It specifies CASSPRTRRETQYF.

This chain uses TRBV4-1 with TRBJ1-1; D ambiguous. V was clipped by 2 bases and J by 3 bases, with 13 bases between them. The CDR3 runs to 15 residues. CDR1 MGHRA and CDR2 YSYEKL come from the germline V gene. The CDR3 reads CASSQNPEGHTEAFF. The CDR3 region has the DNA TGCGCCAGCAGCCAAAACCCCGAGGGTCACACTGAAGCTTTCTTT.

The rearrangement links TRBV20-1 to TRBJ2-7; TRBD2 agrees at 13 bases. Germline loops: CDR1 DFQATT, CDR2 SNEGSKA (reference sequence). J lost 7 bases, V lost 0 bases, and 9 bases had no gene match. This CDR3 is 16 amino acids long. CDR3 in amino acids: CSARDSGTSGAREQYF. The CDR3 coding sequence is TGCAGTGCTAGAGATAGTGGGACTAGCGGGGCTAGGGAGCAGTACTTC.

There are a few counts of this clonotype. The chain carries TRBV20-1 and TRBJ2-3; 12 nucleotides match TRBD2. The germline V gene has CDR1 DFQATT and CDR2 SNEGSKA (reference sequence). Unmatched junction bases numbered 8, after V lost 5 bases and J lost 2 bases. The CDR3 sequence is 16 residues long. CDR3 sequence: CSAPRGLAGNTDTQYF. The CDR3 DNA is TGCAGTGCTCCCCGGGGACTAGCGGGTAACACAGATACGCAGTATTTT.